This paragraph covers one T cell receptor beta chain sequence. The antigen is not known. This record comes from a study of a mutant IDH1 vaccine in newly diagnosed glioma. Notes on the study in general: Among top peripheral T cell clonotypes, changes seemed unrelated to pseudoprogression.

As for time point: week 23, last vaccination. In the vaccine, a single dose held 300 ug of the mutant IDH1 20-mer peptide, along with topical imiquimod. Between the trimmed V and J ends, which lost 0 bases and 5 bases, there was a span of 8 bases. Germline assignment: CDR1 SGDLS and CDR2 YYNGEE. The CDR3 has 14 amino acids. Assay used: immunoSEQ multiplex PCR; TCRdb lists only in-frame clones, some missing. The table lists about 55,000 clones, under 90% of them singletons. This chain uses TRBV9 with TRBJ2-2; a possible D gene is TRBD2 (6 bases). This clonotype was sampled from a man aged 35-49 years with glioma. The material was PBMCs, obtained from a glioma patient whose treatment included an IDH1 peptide vaccine. CDR3 sequence reads: CASSVGGETGELFF. The CDR3 nucleotides read TGTGCCAGCAGCGTAGGGGGGGAGACCGGGGAGCTGTTTTTT.